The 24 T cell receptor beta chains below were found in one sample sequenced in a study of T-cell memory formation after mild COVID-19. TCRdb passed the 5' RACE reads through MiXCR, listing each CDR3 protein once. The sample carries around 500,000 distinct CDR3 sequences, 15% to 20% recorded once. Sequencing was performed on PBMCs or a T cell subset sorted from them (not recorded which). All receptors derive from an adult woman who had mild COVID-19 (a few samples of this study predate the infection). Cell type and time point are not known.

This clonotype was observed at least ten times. As DNA, the CDR3 is TGCGCCAGCATCGCCGTGAGCGGGAGGGCCTACAATGAGCAGTTCTTC. It specifies CASIAVSGRAYNEQFF. The chain is built from TRBV5-1 and TRBJ2-1; 10 bases fit TRBD2. The V and J ends lost 6 bases and 2 bases, in that order; junction bases with no gene match: 8. Germline V CDR1 and CDR2: SGHRS, YFSETQ. The CDR3 consists of 16 residues.

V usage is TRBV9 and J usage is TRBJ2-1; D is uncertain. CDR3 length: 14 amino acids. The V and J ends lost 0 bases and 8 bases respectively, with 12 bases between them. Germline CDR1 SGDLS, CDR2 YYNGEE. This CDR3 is CASSVGASPYEQFF. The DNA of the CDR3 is TGTGCCAGCAGCGTAGGAGCTAGTCCCTATGAGCAGTTCTTC. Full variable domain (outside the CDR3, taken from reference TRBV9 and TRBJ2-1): DSGVTQTPKHLITATGQRVTLRCSPRSGDLSVYWYQQSLDQGLQFLIQYYNGEERAKGNILERFSAQQFPDLHSELNLSSLELGDSALYFCASSVGASPYEQFFGPGTRLTVL.

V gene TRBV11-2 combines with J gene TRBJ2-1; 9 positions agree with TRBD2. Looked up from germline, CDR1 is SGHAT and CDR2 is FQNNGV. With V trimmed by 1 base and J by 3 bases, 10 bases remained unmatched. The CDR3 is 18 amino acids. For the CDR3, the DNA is TGTGCCAGCAGCTTAGTTTACGGTAGCGGGGGCGACTACAATGAGCAGTTCTTC. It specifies CASSLVYGSGGDYNEQFF.

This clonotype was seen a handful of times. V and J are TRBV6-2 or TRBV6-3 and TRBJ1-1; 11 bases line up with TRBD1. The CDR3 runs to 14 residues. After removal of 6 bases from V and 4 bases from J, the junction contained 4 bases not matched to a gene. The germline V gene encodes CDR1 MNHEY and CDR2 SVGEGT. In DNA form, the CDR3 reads TGTGCCAGCAGAACCGGGACAGGGGGCACTGAAGCTTTCTTT. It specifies CASRTGTGGTEAFF.

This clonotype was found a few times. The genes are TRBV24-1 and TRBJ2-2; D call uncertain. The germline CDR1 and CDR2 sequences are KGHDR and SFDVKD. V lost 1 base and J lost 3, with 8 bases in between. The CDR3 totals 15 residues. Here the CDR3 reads CATSDLQRHTGELFF. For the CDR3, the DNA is TGTGCCACCAGTGATTTACAGCGACACACCGGGGAGCTGTTTTTT.

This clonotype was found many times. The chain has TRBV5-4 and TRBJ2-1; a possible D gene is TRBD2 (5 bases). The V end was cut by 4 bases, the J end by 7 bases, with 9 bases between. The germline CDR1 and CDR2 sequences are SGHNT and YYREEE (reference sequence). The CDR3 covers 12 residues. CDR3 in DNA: TGTGCCAGCAGCCCTGAGCGGAATGAGCAGTTCTTC. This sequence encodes CASSPERNEQFF.

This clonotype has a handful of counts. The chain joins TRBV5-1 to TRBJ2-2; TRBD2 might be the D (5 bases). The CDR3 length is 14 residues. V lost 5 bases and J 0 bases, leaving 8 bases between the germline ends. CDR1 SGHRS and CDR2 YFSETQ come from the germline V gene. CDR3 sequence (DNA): TGCGCCAGCAGATATAGCGCGAACACCGGGGAGCTGTTTTTT. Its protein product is CASRYSANTGELFF.

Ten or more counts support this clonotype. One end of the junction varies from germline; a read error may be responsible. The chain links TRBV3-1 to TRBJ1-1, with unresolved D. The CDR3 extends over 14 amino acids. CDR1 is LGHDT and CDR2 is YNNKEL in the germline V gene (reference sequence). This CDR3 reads CASTQRGPNTEAFF. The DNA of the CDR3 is TGTGCCAGCACCCAACGGGGTCCAAACACTGAAGCTTTCTTT.

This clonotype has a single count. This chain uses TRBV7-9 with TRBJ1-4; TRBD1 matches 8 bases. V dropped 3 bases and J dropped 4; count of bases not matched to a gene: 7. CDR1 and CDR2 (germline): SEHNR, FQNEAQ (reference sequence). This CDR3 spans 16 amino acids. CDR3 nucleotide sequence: TGTGCCAGCAGCTTGGCTGACAGGGGCCTTAATGAAAAACTGTTTTTT. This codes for CASSLADRGLNEKLFF.

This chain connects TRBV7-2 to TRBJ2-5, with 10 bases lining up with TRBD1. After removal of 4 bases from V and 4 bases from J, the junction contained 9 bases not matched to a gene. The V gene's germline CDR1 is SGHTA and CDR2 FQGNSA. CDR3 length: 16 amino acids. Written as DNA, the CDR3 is TGTGCCAGCAGCTGGGGACAGGGGCCATCGGTAGAGACCCAGTACTTC. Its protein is CASSWGQGPSVETQYF.

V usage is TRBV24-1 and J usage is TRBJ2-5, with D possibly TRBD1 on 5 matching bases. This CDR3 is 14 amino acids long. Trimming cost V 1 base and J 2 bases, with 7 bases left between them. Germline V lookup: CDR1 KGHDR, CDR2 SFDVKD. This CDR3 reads CATSDFDSQETQYF. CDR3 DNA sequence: TGTGCCACCAGTGATTTTGACAGTCAAGAGACCCAGTACTTC.

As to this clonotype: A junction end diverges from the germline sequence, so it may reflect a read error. CDR3 in amino acids: CASSQASGENIHYF. The CDR3, as DNA: TGCGCCAGCAGCCAAGCTAGCGGGGAAAACATTCATTACTTC. This chain links TRBV4-1 with TRBJ2-4; 9 nucleotides align to TRBD2. The CDR3 spans 14 residues. Per the germline V gene, CDR1 is MGHRA and CDR2 is YSYEKL.

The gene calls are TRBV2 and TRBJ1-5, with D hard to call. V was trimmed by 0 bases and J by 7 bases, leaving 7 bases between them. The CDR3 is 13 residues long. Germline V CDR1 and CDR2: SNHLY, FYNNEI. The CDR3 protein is CASSEARVQPQHF. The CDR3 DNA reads TGTGCCAGCAGTGAAGCTCGAGTACAGCCCCAGCATTTT.

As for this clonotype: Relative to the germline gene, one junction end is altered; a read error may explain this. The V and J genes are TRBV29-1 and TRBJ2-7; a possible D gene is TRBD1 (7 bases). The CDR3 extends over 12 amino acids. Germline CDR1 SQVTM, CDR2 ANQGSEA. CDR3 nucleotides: TGCAGCGTTGGACAGGGAGGCTACAAGCAGTACTTC. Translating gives CSVGQGGYKQYF.

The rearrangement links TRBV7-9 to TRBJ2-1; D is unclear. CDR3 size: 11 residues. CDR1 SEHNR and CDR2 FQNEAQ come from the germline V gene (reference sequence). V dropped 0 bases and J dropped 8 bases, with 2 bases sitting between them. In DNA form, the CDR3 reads TGTGCCAGCAGCTTAGCCGATGAGCAGTTCTTC. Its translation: CASSLADEQFF. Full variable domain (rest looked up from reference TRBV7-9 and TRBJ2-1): DTGVSQNPRHKITKRGQNVTFRCDPISEHNRLYWYRQTLGQGPEFLTYFQNEAQLEKSRLLSDRFSAERPKGSFSTLEIQRTEQGDSAMYLCASSLADEQFFGPGTRLTVL.

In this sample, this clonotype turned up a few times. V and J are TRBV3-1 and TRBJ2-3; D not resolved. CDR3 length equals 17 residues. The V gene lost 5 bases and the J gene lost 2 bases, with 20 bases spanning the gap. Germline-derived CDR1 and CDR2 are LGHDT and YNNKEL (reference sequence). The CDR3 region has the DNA TGTGCCAGCAGCAAGGGCCGCATACGACTTAACACAGATACGCAGTATTTT. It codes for CASSKGRIRLNTDTQYF.

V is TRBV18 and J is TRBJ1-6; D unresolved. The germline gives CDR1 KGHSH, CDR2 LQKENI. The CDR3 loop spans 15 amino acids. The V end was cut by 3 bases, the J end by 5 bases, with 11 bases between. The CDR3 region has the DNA TGTGCCAGCTCACCCGGGTTGGCGGATAATTCACCCCTCCACTTT. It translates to CASSPGLADNSPLHF.

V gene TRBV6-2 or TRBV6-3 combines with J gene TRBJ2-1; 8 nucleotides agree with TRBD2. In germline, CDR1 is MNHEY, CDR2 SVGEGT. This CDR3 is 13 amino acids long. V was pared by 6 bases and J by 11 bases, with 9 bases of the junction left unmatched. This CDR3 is CASSPTASGQQFF. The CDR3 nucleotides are TGTGCCAGCAGCCCCACCGCTAGCGGGCAGCAGTTCTTC.

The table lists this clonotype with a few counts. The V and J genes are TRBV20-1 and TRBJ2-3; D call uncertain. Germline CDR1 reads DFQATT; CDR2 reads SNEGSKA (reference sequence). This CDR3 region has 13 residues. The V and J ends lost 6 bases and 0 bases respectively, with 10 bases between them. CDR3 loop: CSAPRDSTDTQYF. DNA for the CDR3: TGCAGTGCCCCGAGAGATAGCACAGATACGCAGTATTTT.

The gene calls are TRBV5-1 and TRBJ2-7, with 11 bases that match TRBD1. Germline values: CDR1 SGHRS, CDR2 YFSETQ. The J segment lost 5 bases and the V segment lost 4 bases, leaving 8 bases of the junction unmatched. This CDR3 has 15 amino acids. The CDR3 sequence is CASSPGKDRGHEQYF. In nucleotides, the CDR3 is TGCGCCAGCAGCCCCGGAAAGGACAGGGGGCACGAGCAGTACTTC.

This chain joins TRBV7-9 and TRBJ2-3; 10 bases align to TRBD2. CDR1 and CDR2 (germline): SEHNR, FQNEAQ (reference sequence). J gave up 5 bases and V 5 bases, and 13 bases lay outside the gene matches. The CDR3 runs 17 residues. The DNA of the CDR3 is TGTGCCAGCAGCCCCCTTAGGCTAGCGGGAGTGCTAGATACGCAGTATTTT. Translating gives CASSPLRLAGVLDTQYF. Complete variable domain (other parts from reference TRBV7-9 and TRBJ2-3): DTGVSQNPRHKITKRGQNVTFRCDPISEHNRLYWYRQTLGQGPEFLTYFQNEAQLEKSRLLSDRFSAERPKGSFSTLEIQRTEQGDSAMYLCASSPLRLAGVLDTQYFGPGTRLTVL.

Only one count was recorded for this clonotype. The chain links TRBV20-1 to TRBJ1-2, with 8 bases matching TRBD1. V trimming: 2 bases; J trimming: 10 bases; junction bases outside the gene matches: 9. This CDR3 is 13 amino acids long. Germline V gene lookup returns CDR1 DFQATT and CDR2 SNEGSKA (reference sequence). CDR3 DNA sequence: TGCAGTGCTAGATCGGACAGGGAAATGGCCTACACCTTC. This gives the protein CSARSDREMAYTF.

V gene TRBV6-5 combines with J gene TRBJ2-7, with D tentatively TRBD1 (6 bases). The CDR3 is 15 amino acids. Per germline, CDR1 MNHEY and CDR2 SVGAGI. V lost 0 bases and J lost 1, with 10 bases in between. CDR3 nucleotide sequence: TGTGCCAGCAGTTACTCGGACAGTGGGTCCTACGAGCAGTACTTC. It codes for CASSYSDSGSYEQYF.

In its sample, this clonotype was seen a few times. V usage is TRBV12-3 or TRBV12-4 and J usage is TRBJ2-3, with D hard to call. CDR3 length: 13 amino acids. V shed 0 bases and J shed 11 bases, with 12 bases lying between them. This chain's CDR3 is CASSLASGAEQYF. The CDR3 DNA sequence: TGTGCCAGCAGTTTAGCTTCTGGAGCAGAGCAGTATTTT.